Following are 22 T cell receptor beta chains from one sample sequenced in a study of type 1 regulatory T cells. Using its own MiXCR run on the reads, TCRdb lists one record per CDR3 protein. The sample carries more than 20,000 distinct CDR3 sequences, 72% recorded once. What these receptors recognize is not known. Sequencing was performed on cultured T cells, either the whole culture or a sorted T cell fraction (not recorded which). Subset in this sample: Tr1-enriched cell product generated in vitro against host alloantigens. The receptors were sampled from a human donor in good health.

The V gene is TRBV3-1, the J gene TRBJ2-1; 10 bases align to TRBD2. CDR1 is LGHDT and CDR2 is YNNKEL in the germline V gene (reference sequence). V was pared by 0 bases and J by 3 bases, with 2 bases of the junction left unmatched. The CDR3 is 16 amino acids. The CDR3 sequence is CASSQEVAGGYNEQFF. The CDR3 DNA sequence: TGTGCCAGCAGCCAAGAGGTAGCGGGGGGCTACAATGAGCAGTTCTTC.

This sequence joins TRBV20-1 and TRBJ2-5; tentatively, D is TRBD2 (6 bases). The germline gives CDR1 DFQATT, CDR2 SNEGSKA (reference sequence). V was trimmed by 5 bases and J by 2 bases, leaving 15 bases between them. The CDR3 sequence is 14 residues long. Here the CDR3 reads CSARRIAGQETQYF. The CDR3 nucleotides are TGCAGTGCTCGCCGGATTGCGGGGCAAGAGACCCAGTACTTC.

V and J are TRBV3-1 and TRBJ2-5; D gene uncertain. Germline-derived CDR1 and CDR2 are LGHDT and YNNKEL (reference sequence). Trimming pared 1 base from V and 5 bases from J, leaving 8 bases between. The CDR3 runs 13 residues. CDR3 nucleotide sequence: TGTGCCAGCAGCCAAGCGTTCGGTGAGACCCAGTACTTC. Its protein product is CASSQAFGETQYF.

This clonotype was counted only a few times. V usage is TRBV7-9 and J usage is TRBJ1-5; D gene ambiguous. V lost 1 base, J lost 6 bases, and 7 bases lay in between. The germline gives CDR1 SEHNR, CDR2 FQNEAQ (reference sequence). This CDR3 has 13 residues. CDR3 sequence reads: CASSLGVAQPQHF. The CDR3 region has the DNA TGTGCCAGCAGCTTAGGTGTCGCTCAGCCCCAGCATTTT.

The rearrangement joins TRBV5-4 to TRBJ2-2, with unresolved D. V was pared by 0 bases and J by 6 bases, with 9 bases between. The length of the CDR3 is 14 residues. Germline CDR1 SGHNT, CDR2 YYREEE (reference sequence). CDR3 region: CASSLALGPGELFF. The CDR3 DNA is TGTGCCAGCAGCTTGGCCTTAGGCCCCGGGGAGCTGTTTTTT.

This clonotype was detected a few times. V is TRBV11-2 and J is TRBJ2-3; D gene uncertain. The CDR3 covers 13 residues. Germline V gives CDR1 SGHAT, CDR2 FQNNGV. V lost 0 bases to trimming and J lost 10 bases, with 11 bases between them. The CDR3 DNA is TGTGCCAGCAGCTTAGAGAGAGCGACCTCGCAGTATTTT. Protein sequence: CASSLERATSQYF.

The chain combines TRBV6-1 with TRBJ2-1, with D maybe TRBD1 (5 bases). V shed 8 bases and J shed 5 bases, with 16 bases lying between them. The CDR3 extends over 14 amino acids. Germline V CDR1 and CDR2: MNHNS, SASEGT. CDR3 in DNA: TGTGCCAGCCCGGATAAGGACAAGAACAATGAGCAGTTCTTC. This encodes CASPDKDKNNEQFF.

This chain connects TRBV6-5 to TRBJ2-7; TRBD1 matches 10 bases. This CDR3 is 16 amino acids long. Trimming removed 2 bases from V and 5 bases from J; junction bases left unmatched: 9. From germline, CDR1 is MNHEY and CDR2 SVGAGI. Here the CDR3 DNA reads TGTGCCAGCAGTTACCTTAAAAAGACAGGGGGCCACGAGCAGTACTTC. Encoded protein: CASSYLKKTGGHEQYF.

The chain uses TRBV21-1 and TRBJ1-1. TRBV21-1 is a pseudogene. The length of the CDR3 is 15 residues. As DNA, the CDR3 is TGTGCCAGCAGTACGACGGAAAAAAGTGACACTGAAGCTTTCTTT. Protein product: CASSTTEKSDTEAFF.

J is TRBJ1-5 and V is TRBV6-4; D gene uncertain. The V and J ends lost 3 bases and 0 bases respectively, with 15 bases between them. The CDR3 loop spans 17 amino acids. Per germline, CDR1 MRHNA and CDR2 SNTAGT. The CDR3 sequence: CASSESLTCYSNQPQHF. In DNA form, the CDR3 reads TGTGCCAGCAGTGAATCCTTAACTTGCTATAGCAATCAGCCCCAGCATTTT.

This clonotype has just a few counts. V and J are TRBV3-1 and TRBJ1-2, with 7 bases that match TRBD1. The V and J ends lost 2 bases and 0 bases, in that order; junction bases with no gene match: 6. From germline, CDR1 is LGHDT and CDR2 YNNKEL (reference sequence). This CDR3 region has 16 residues. DNA of the CDR3: TGTGCCAGCAGCCAACTACAGGGGATATCTAACTATGGCTACACCTTC. Protein: CASSQLQGISNYGYTF.

The chain employs TRBV20-1 and TRBJ1-5; D might be TRBD1 (5 bases). The germline V gene has CDR1 DFQATT and CDR2 SNEGSKA (reference sequence). The CDR3 is made up of 13 amino acids. V lost 5 bases and J lost 6, with 14 bases in between. The CDR3 DNA reads TGCAGTGCTTCCGGGGCGGGTTTTCAGCCCCAGCATTTT. Its translation is CSASGAGFQPQHF.

The chain has TRBV20-1 and TRBJ1-5; D is unclear. V lost 5 bases to trimming and J lost 0 bases, with 11 bases between them. CDR3 length: 14 amino acids. Germline V gene lookup returns CDR1 DFQATT and CDR2 SNEGSKA (reference sequence). The chain's CDR3 is CSALSRISNQPQHF. CDR3 coding DNA: TGCAGTGCTCTGTCGAGAATTAGCAATCAGCCCCAGCATTTT.

The chain carries TRBV6-1 and TRBJ2-2; TRBD2 matches at 8 bases. V lost 7 bases and J lost 4; bases outside the gene matches: 8. The germline CDR1 and CDR2 sequences are MNHNS and SASEGT. The CDR3 is made up of 15 amino acids. CDR3 nucleotide sequence: TGTGCCAGCACCCCGGGGGGGGTGAGCACCGGGGAGCTGTTTTTT. Its protein product is CASTPGGVSTGELFF.

This clonotype appeared a single time. The DNA for the CDR3 is TGTGCCAGCGGCCCTTGGGCGGGGGGGCCTTACAATGAGCAGTTCTTC. Its translation: CASGPWAGGPYNEQFF. The chain couples TRBV3-1 to TRBJ2-1; 9 bases are a match to TRBD2. Per the germline V gene, CDR1 is LGHDT and CDR2 is YNNKEL (reference sequence). V trimming: 8 bases; J trimming: 4 bases; junction bases outside the gene matches: 12. CDR3 length equals 16 residues.

The J gene is TRBJ2-1, the V gene TRBV3-1; 12 nucleotides line up with TRBD2. The V gene end was trimmed by 8 bases and the J gene end by 4 bases; junction bases not matched to a gene: 6. The CDR3 is 15 amino acids. From germline, CDR1 is LGHDT and CDR2 YNNKEL (reference sequence). The CDR3 is CASVLTSGGYNEQFF. For the CDR3, the DNA is TGTGCCAGCGTTCTCACTAGCGGGGGGTACAATGAGCAGTTCTTC.

There are a few counts of this clonotype. The chain combines TRBV2 with TRBJ2-1; possibly TRBD1 for D (6 bases). V lost 6 bases, J lost 9 bases, and 12 bases lay in between. From germline, CDR1 is SNHLY and CDR2 FYNNEI. The CDR3 runs 12 residues. The CDR3 bases are TGTGCCAGCAGGGGGGACACCGCTGAGCAGTTCTTC. Encoded protein: CASRGDTAEQFF.

The J gene is TRBJ2-3, the V gene TRBV11-2; TRBD2 agrees at 12 bases. Losses at the gene ends were 3 bases for V and 3 bases for J; bases not matched to a gene: 1. The CDR3 runs to 15 residues. Per the germline V gene, CDR1 is SGHAT and CDR2 is FQNNGV. The CDR3 loop reads CASSFLAGGTDTQYF. In DNA, the CDR3 is TGTGCCAGCAGCTTTCTAGCGGGGGGGACAGATACGCAGTATTTT.

The rearrangement uses TRBV7-9 and TRBJ2-3, with D maybe TRBD1 (5 bases). V was clipped by 1 base and J by 1 base, with 6 bases between them. Germline V CDR1 and CDR2: SEHNR, FQNEAQ (reference sequence). This CDR3 contains 14 residues. The CDR3 DNA reads as TGTGCCAGCAGCTTAGAACAGGGCACAGATACGCAGTATTTT. It is translated as CASSLEQGTDTQYF.

V gene TRBV28 combines with J gene TRBJ2-7; D assignment may be TRBD1 or TRBD2 (7 bases each). The germline gives CDR1 MDHEN, CDR2 SYDVKM. The length of the CDR3 is 15 residues. Between the trimmed V and J ends, which lost 4 bases and 3 bases, there was a span of 16 bases. This CDR3 is CASSSGGGSNYEQYF. Written as DNA, the CDR3 is TGTGCCAGCAGTTCAGGGGGGGGCAGTAACTACGAGCAGTACTTC.

To note about this clonotype: At one boundary the junction diverges from the germline segment, which might be a read error. This rearrangement joins TRBV2 to TRBJ2-1; 9 bases agree with TRBD2. Looked up from germline, CDR1 is SNHLY and CDR2 is FYNNEI. The CDR3 loop spans 14 amino acids. The CDR3 coding sequence is TGTGCCAGCAGTGAAAGCGGACTAAGCGGGGGGTTGACCTTC. It specifies CASSESGLSGGLTF.

The chain is built from TRBV10-3 and TRBJ2-2; 8 bases agree with TRBD2. This CDR3 is built from 15 residues. J lost 8 bases, V lost 10 bases, and 15 bases had no gene match. Germline V gene data show CDR1 as ENHRY and CDR2 as SYGVKD. Here the CDR3 DNA reads TGTGCCACCAGACCGGGACTAGGAATTTCTGGGGAGCTGTTTTTT. Amino acids: CATRPGLGISGELFF.